A single sample gave rise to the 26 T cell receptor beta chains below, sequenced in a study of response to subunit inactivated influenza vaccine (dated by TCRdb to 2016 to 2019). The intended sense of this specimen's time point label: around 45 days after influenza vaccine administration. The protocol used for the library was RT-PCR. These reads were obtained on an Illumina HiSeq 2500. In TCRdb, the public reads were trimmed at Q25 with fastp and aligned with MiXCR, with productive beta chains retained. Records with the same CDR3 protein are collapsed into one entry carrying the most frequent genes and DNA. For this sample there are about 500,000 distinct CDR3 sequences; approximately 12% appear just once. The top ten clones comprise 10% to 15% of the sample. Sequenced here: PBMCs from blood, sampled roughly 6 weeks after vaccination. Every receptor here comes from a man between 45 and 60 years old who received an inactivated influenza vaccine. Donor details come from another sample of the same person, matched by shared clones.

This clonotype has more than one count but fewer than ten. The chain is built from TRBV5-1 and TRBJ2-5, with 9 bases lining up with TRBD1. CDR1 and CDR2 (germline): SGHRS, YFSETQ. This CDR3 is built from 15 residues. V lost 3 bases to trimming and J lost 4 bases; unmatched junction nucleotides: 7. The CDR3 sequence is CASSSFLTGGETQYF. The CDR3, as DNA: TGCGCCAGCAGCTCGTTCTTGACAGGGGGAGAGACCCAGTACTTC.

This clonotype was seen a few times. The chain couples TRBV7-2 to TRBJ2-7, with D maybe TRBD1 (5 bases). The V end lost 1 base, the J end lost 4 bases, and 11 bases lay between the germline ends. The CDR3 spans 14 residues. The germline CDR1 and CDR2 sequences are SGHTA and FQGNSA. CDR3 nucleotide sequence: TGTGCCAGCAGCTTAGATTCAGGGCTGTACGAGCAGTACTTC. This codes for CASSLDSGLYEQYF.

V is TRBV4-1 and J is TRBJ2-7; D might be TRBD1 (6 bases). In germline, CDR1 is MGHRA, CDR2 YSYEKL. The CDR3 length is 15 residues. V gave up 0 bases and J gave up 2 bases, with 11 bases separating them. The CDR3 is CASSQEGQSPYEQYF. Written as DNA, the CDR3 is TGCGCCAGCAGCCAAGAAGGACAGAGCCCCTACGAGCAGTACTTC.

This clonotype was seen more than once but under ten times. The CDR3: CASSTRQGVYGYTF. The CDR3 region has the DNA TGTGCCAGCAGTACCCGACAGGGTGTTTACGGCTACACCTTC. This rearrangement joins TRBV6-5 to TRBJ1-2, with 7 bases fitting TRBD1. The J segment lost 8 bases and the V segment lost 5 bases, leaving 11 bases of the junction unmatched. The CDR3 spans 14 residues. Germline V lookup: CDR1 MNHEY, CDR2 SVGAGI.

V is TRBV5-6 and J is TRBJ1-2; D gene uncertain. Trimming left V 0 bases short and J 4 bases short, with 10 bases between. The V gene's germline CDR1 is SGHDT and CDR2 YYEEEE. CDR3 length: 14 amino acids. The CDR3 reads CASSLGAEVYGYTF. CDR3 nucleotides: TGTGCCAGCAGCTTGGGCGCGGAGGTCTATGGCTACACCTTC.

The sample holds a few counts of this clonotype. The gene calls are TRBV4-3 and TRBJ1-1; no definite D call. CDR3 length equals 16 residues. V lost 0 bases to trimming and J lost 5 bases, with 16 bases between them. Germline V gene sequence: CDR1 LGHNA, CDR2 YSLEER. The CDR3 region is CASSQDLGGVFTEAFF. The DNA of the CDR3 is TGCGCCAGCAGCCAAGATTTGGGTGGGGTTTTTACTGAAGCTTTCTTT.

This clonotype was detected many times. The rearrangement uses TRBV27 and TRBJ2-7, with D tentatively TRBD1 or TRBD2 (5 bases each). V dropped 0 bases and J dropped 4 bases, with 7 bases sitting between them. The germline gives CDR1 MNHEY, CDR2 SMNVEV (reference sequence). This CDR3 spans 13 amino acids. The CDR3 is CASSLSGDYEQYF. The CDR3 DNA is TGTGCCAGCAGTTTATCGGGGGATTACGAGCAGTACTTC.

The chain links TRBV7-2 to TRBJ2-7; 11 bases are shared with TRBD1. CDR1 SGHTA and CDR2 FQGNSA come from the germline V gene. The ends lost 5 bases at V and 4 bases at J; junction bases unmatched: 7. The CDR3 consists of 15 residues. The CDR3 DNA reads TGTGCCAGCAGCCCAGAAGGACAGGGGGCATACGAGCAGTACTTC. Translation: CASSPEGQGAYEQYF.

This clonotype turned up a few times. This chain joins TRBV20-1 and TRBJ2-5, with 8 bases lining up with TRBD1. Germline-derived CDR1 and CDR2 are DFQATT and SNEGSKA (reference sequence). With 4 bases clipped from V and 5 bases from J, the junction kept 6 bases outside the gene matches. This CDR3 contains 13 residues. The CDR3 is CSANSDRGETQYF. The CDR3 coding sequence is TGCAGTGCTAATAGCGACAGGGGCGAGACCCAGTACTTC.

This clonotype was detected a few times. The CDR3 reads CASSPSTEETQYF. CDR3 nucleotides: TGTGCCAGCAGTCCCTCGACCGAAGAGACCCAGTACTTC. V gene TRBV12-3 or TRBV12-4 combines with J gene TRBJ2-5; D gene unclear. The V and J ends lost 5 bases and 3 bases respectively, with 10 bases between them. CDR3 size: 13 residues.

To note about this clonotype: A much larger clone lies a single base off, so this may be a read error. V and J are TRBV20-1 and TRBJ2-3, with 10 bases aligning to TRBD2. The CDR3 totals 17 residues. Germline V gene data show CDR1 as DFQATT and CDR2 as SNEGSKA (reference sequence). With V trimmed by 5 bases and J by 1 base, 12 bases remained unmatched. The CDR3 bases are TGCAGTGCTCTCACAGCGGGAGGGCCTTCCCGCACAGATACGCAGTATTTT. It codes for CSALTAGGPSRTDTQYF.

Notes on this clonotype: The junction shows a germline mismatch at one end, possibly a read error. The gene calls are TRBV24-1 and TRBJ2-3, with TRBD1 identical over 8 bases. CDR1 and CDR2 from the germline V gene are KGHDR and SFDVKD. The CDR3 runs to 16 residues. The CDR3 nucleotides are TGTACCACCAGTGATCGGACAGGGTGGTATACAGATACGCAGTATTTT. As protein: CTTSDRTGWYTDTQYF.

This clonotype was seen ten or more times. The chain employs TRBV7-8 and TRBJ2-1; 9 bases align to TRBD2. Germline V gene data show CDR1 as SGHVS and CDR2 as FQNEAQ. CDR3 length equals 16 residues. The J segment lost 3 bases and the V segment lost 3 bases, leaving 6 bases of the junction unmatched. CDR3 in DNA: TGTGCCAGCAGCTTCGAAGCGGGGGGACTCTACAATGAGCAGTTCTTC. It yields the protein CASSFEAGGLYNEQFF.

The table lists this clonotype with a few counts. The chain's CDR3 is CASSTQTGGTDTQYF. CDR3 DNA: TGTGCCAGTAGTACCCAGACAGGGGGCACAGATACGCAGTATTTT. The rearrangement uses TRBV19 and TRBJ2-3, with 8 bases matching TRBD1. CDR1 and CDR2 (germline): LNHDA, SQIVND (reference sequence). The CDR3 totals 15 residues. V gave up 4 bases and J gave up 1 base; unmatched junction bases: 4.

Comments on this clonotype: One end of the junction is discordant with germline, which a read error may explain. This sequence joins TRBV6-1 and TRBJ1-4; TRBD1 aligns across 8 bases. Germline CDR1 MNHNS, CDR2 SASEGT. This CDR3 is 14 amino acids long. The CDR3, as DNA: TGTGCCAGCAGAGGGGACAGGCGGGGAGAAAAACTGCTTTTT. Translation gives CASRGDRRGEKLLF.

The gene calls are TRBV7-2 and TRBJ2-7; D not resolved. Germline assignment: CDR1 SGHTA and CDR2 FQGNSA. V lost 4 bases and J lost 6, with 10 bases in between. This CDR3 is built from 12 residues. The CDR3 sequence: CASSYPGSEQYF. In nucleotides, the CDR3 is TGTGCCAGCAGCTACCCCGGTTCCGAGCAGTACTTC.

The chain recombines TRBV27 with TRBJ1-2; TRBD1 matches 8 bases. This CDR3 has 15 residues. Trimming cost V 8 bases and J 1 base; bases outside gene matches: 9. From germline, CDR1 is MNHEY and CDR2 SMNVEV (reference sequence). CDR3 nucleotides: TGTGCCAGCCGCACAGGGGGACATGGTAACTATGGCTACACCTTC. Protein product: CASRTGGHGNYGYTF.

As for this clonotype: The junction differs from germline at one of its ends, possibly a read error. The CDR3 loop is CGSSLGDRSYEQYF. CDR3 nucleotides: TGTGGCAGCAGCTTAGGGGACAGATCCTACGAGCAGTACTTC. V and J are TRBV7-9 and TRBJ2-7, with 7 nucleotides matching TRBD1. Germline V lookup: CDR1 SEHNR, CDR2 FQNEAQ (reference sequence). The CDR3 has 14 amino acids.

This clonotype has a count of ten or more. The chain carries TRBV20-1 and TRBJ2-3; 8 bases map to TRBD2. CDR1 DFQATT and CDR2 SNEGSKA come from the germline V gene (reference sequence). The junction had 7 bases not matched to a gene; V was cut back by 3 bases and J by 5 bases. The CDR3 is 14 amino acids. This chain's CDR3 is CSASVAGGVDTQYF. CDR3 coding DNA: TGCAGTGCTAGCGTGGCGGGGGGCGTAGATACGCAGTATTTT.

This clonotype was seen more than once but under ten times. The chain carries TRBV4-1 and TRBJ2-2; unclear D gene. CDR3 length: 14 amino acids. Trimming cost V 1 base and J 6 bases, with 9 bases left between them. CDR1 is MGHRA and CDR2 is YSYEKL in the germline V gene. CDR3 region: CASSQGPGPGELFF. As DNA, the CDR3 is TGCGCCAGCAGCCAAGGTCCAGGTCCCGGGGAGCTGTTTTTT.

The chain combines TRBV7-9 with TRBJ2-7, with no clear D. With 4 bases removed from V and 0 bases from J, the gap between germline ends came to 13 bases. This CDR3 spans 15 amino acids. Germline V gene data show CDR1 as SEHNR and CDR2 as FQNEAQ (reference sequence). The CDR3 nucleotides read TGTGCCAGCAGCTCCCGCCCGTACAGCTCCTACGAGCAGTACTTC. Translation gives CASSSRPYSSYEQYF.

This clonotype has only a few counts. J is TRBJ2-3 and V is TRBV6-2 or TRBV6-3; TRBD2 aligns across 10 bases. From germline, CDR1 is MNHEY and CDR2 SVGEGT. CDR3 length: 18 residues. Losses at the gene ends were 4 bases for V and 0 bases for J; bases not matched to a gene: 10. The CDR3 DNA reads TGTGCCAGCAGTTGGATGCGGAAAGCGGGAGGGAGCACAGATACGCAGTATTTT. Its translation is CASSWMRKAGGSTDTQYF.

This clonotype was seen a few times. The V and J genes are TRBV12-3 or TRBV12-4 and TRBJ1-6, with 8 bases aligning to TRBD1. The trim removed 0 bases at V and 9 bases at J, leaving 4 bases unmatched. The CDR3 spans 15 residues. CDR3 sequence: CASSLARQGASPLHF. The DNA for the CDR3 is TGTGCCAGCAGTTTAGCGCGTCAGGGGGCTTCACCCCTCCACTTT.

This clonotype occurred many times. This rearrangement joins TRBV12-3 or TRBV12-4 to TRBJ2-5; D is unclear. With 2 bases removed from V and 4 bases from J, the gap between germline ends came to 11 bases. The CDR3 is 14 residues long. The CDR3 reads CASSLWANRETQYF. The CDR3, as DNA: TGTGCCAGCAGTTTATGGGCGAATCGAGAGACCCAGTACTTC.

This chain uses TRBV20-1 with TRBJ2-7; 9 bases fit TRBD1. From germline, CDR1 is DFQATT and CDR2 SNEGSKA (reference sequence). V was pared by 6 bases and J by 4 bases, with 7 bases of the junction left unmatched. The CDR3 is made up of 13 amino acids. The CDR3 DNA sequence: TGCAGTGCCGAACCGGGACAGGGTTACGAGCAGTACTTC. Its translation: CSAEPGQGYEQYF.

This clonotype was observed many times. V gene TRBV20-1 combines with J gene TRBJ2-7; TRBD2 matches at 10 bases. The CDR3 runs to 15 residues. Looked up from germline, CDR1 is DFQATT and CDR2 is SNEGSKA (reference sequence). The V and J ends lost 5 bases and 0 bases, in that order; junction bases with no gene match: 7. The CDR3 region is CSAGAASGSSYEQYF. As DNA, the CDR3 is TGCAGTGCTGGAGCGGCTAGCGGGAGCTCCTACGAGCAGTACTTC.